This entry lists 2 T cell receptor beta chains sequenced from one sample in a study of T cell responses to AZD1222 COVID-19 vaccine. Clones were read by immunoSEQ multiplex PCR, and TCRdb kept only the in-frame ones, dropping some. The repertoire holds 190,000 or so clones, with about 89% as singletons. The material sequenced was peripheral blood, taken 28 days after the second AZD1222 dose. All receptors come from an adult who received the AZD1222 COVID-19 vaccine.

This chain uses TRBV19 with TRBJ2-5, with 11 bases aligning to TRBD2. CDR3 length equals 16 residues. The junction had 9 bases not matched to a gene; V was cut back by 4 bases and J by 5 bases. In germline, CDR1 is LNHDA, CDR2 SQIVND (reference sequence). The CDR3 DNA reads as TGTGCCAGTAGTAGGATAGCGGGAGGGCCCGTTGAGACCCAGTACTTC. Its translation is CASSRIAGGPVETQYF.

This chain links TRBV5-1 with TRBJ2-7; TRBD1 is a possible D gene (6 bases). The CDR3 has 12 residues. Trimming stripped 4 bases from V and 7 bases from J, with 12 bases between. Germline lookup yields CDR1 SGHRS and CDR2 YFSETQ. CDR3 bases: TGCGCCAGCAGCCGGACCCAGGGGGAGCAGTACTTC. Protein: CASSRTQGEQYF. Variable domain in full (rest from reference TRBV5-1 and TRBJ2-7): KAGVTQTPRYLIKTRGQQVTLSCSPISGHRSVSWYQQTPGQGLQFLFEYFSETQRNKGNFPGRFSGRQFSNSRSEMNVSTLELGDSALYLCASSRTQGEQYFGPGTRLTVT.